The sequence of this T cell receptor beta chain was determined in a study of T cells in women clearing cervical HPV infection. Note on this clone: The read ends 3 residues early relative to the CDR3; the germline J gene fills the gap.

TCRdb keeps only in-frame clones here, not all; method: immunoSEQ multiplex PCR. The listing contains more than 20,000 clones. Germline CDR1 is SEHNR and CDR2 is FQNEAQ (reference sequence). The CDR3 runs 14 residues. The V end was cut by 1 base, the J end by 9 bases, with 10 bases between. The receptor's source is a woman between 18 and 70 years old with a cervical HPV16 infection that either progressed to CIN3+ or cleared (not recorded which). The sample comprised blood buffy coat. J is TRBJ1-6 and V is TRBV7-9, with D uncertain. Here the CDR3 reads CASSLDVDVSPLHF. The CDR3 DNA, read in part, is TGTGCCAGCAGCTTAGACGTAGATGTTTCACCC.